The 22 T cell receptor beta chains below come from one sample, sequenced in a study of T cell responses to AZD1222 COVID-19 vaccine. The data were produced by immunoSEQ multiplex PCR, yet TCRdb's version contains in-frame clones alone and is incomplete. The table has 130,000 or so clones, approximately 86% seen once. The sequences come from peripheral blood, collected 28 days after the second AZD1222 dose. The receptors were sampled from an adult who received the AZD1222 COVID-19 vaccine.

The chain is built from TRBV6-5 and TRBJ1-2; 12 bases agree with TRBD1. Trimming removed 0 bases from V and 8 bases from J; junction bases left unmatched: 7. Germline V gene sequence: CDR1 MNHEY, CDR2 SVGAGI. The CDR3 length is 16 residues. The CDR3 bases are TGTGCCAGCAGTTACTCCGGGGACAGGGGGCTCGGAGGCTACACCTTC. The encoded protein is CASSYSGDRGLGGYTF.

This chain connects TRBV27 to TRBJ1-2; unclear D gene. Germline V gene data show CDR1 as MNHEY and CDR2 as SMNVEV (reference sequence). V was cut by 3 bases and J by 7 bases, with 15 bases left in between. The CDR3 runs 14 residues. The CDR3 nucleotides are TGTGCCAGCAGTTTTGACGGCCGGGGATTTGGCTACACCTTC. Translating gives CASSFDGRGFGYTF.

The chain has TRBV9 and TRBJ1-4; D unresolved. Germline-derived CDR1 and CDR2 are SGDLS and YYNGEE. V was cut by 4 bases and J by 3 bases, with 19 bases left in between. The CDR3 totals 17 residues. CDR3 coding DNA: TGTGCCAGCAGCCCTGGTACAACGCTGAGCGCTAATGAAAAACTGTTTTTT. Its translation: CASSPGTTLSANEKLFF.

The chain links TRBV9 to TRBJ1-2; TRBD1 matches 7 bases. Trimming removed 0 bases from V and 6 bases from J; junction bases left unmatched: 8. CDR1 and CDR2 (germline): SGDLS, YYNGEE. This CDR3 is 15 amino acids long. The CDR3: CASSVDGTVEDGYTF. DNA of the CDR3: TGTGCCAGCAGCGTAGACGGGACAGTCGAGGATGGCTACACCTTC.

The chain joins TRBV6-2 or TRBV6-3 to TRBJ1-6; D unresolved. Germline V gives CDR1 MNHEY, CDR2 SVGEGT. The CDR3 has 13 residues. V was pared by 4 bases and J by 6 bases, with 7 bases between. Here the CDR3 reads CASSLRGNSPLHF. Written as DNA, the CDR3 is TGTGCCAGCAGTTTGCGGGGTAATTCACCCCTCCACTTT.

The chain joins TRBV28 to TRBJ1-3; 8 positions match TRBD1. CDR3 length: 15 residues. With 4 bases clipped from V and 4 bases from J, the junction kept 6 bases outside the gene matches. Germline V gene sequence: CDR1 MDHEN, CDR2 SYDVKM. CDR3 protein: CASSSYRGYGNTIYF. The CDR3 bases are TGTGCCAGCAGTTCTTACAGGGGGTACGGAAACACCATATATTTT.

This chain joins TRBV25-1 and TRBJ1-3; weak D call: TRBD1 (5 bases). V was pared by 3 bases and J by 5 bases, with 17 bases between. Germline CDR1 and CDR2: MGHDK and SYGVNS. The CDR3 consists of 16 residues. Here the CDR3 reads CASSDPGGTTRNTIYF. CDR3 bases: TGTGCCAGCAGTGACCCCGGGGGGACTACACGAAACACCATATATTTT.

This chain uses TRBV5-1 with TRBJ2-7; perhaps TRBD2 as D (5 bases). This CDR3 has 15 residues. Trimming took 4 bases from V and 0 from J, leaving 14 bases between them. Germline V gene lookup returns CDR1 SGHRS and CDR2 YFSETQ. CDR3 DNA: TGCGCCAGCAGCAGAGAGGGCGCCAACTCCTACGAGCAGTACTTC. This translates into CASSREGANSYEQYF.

This chain connects TRBV27 to TRBJ2-2; D not certain. This CDR3 has 12 residues. V lost 5 bases to trimming and J lost 2 bases, with 3 bases between them. Germline CDR1 MNHEY, CDR2 SMNVEV (reference sequence). The CDR3 region is CASSPNTGELFF. As DNA, the CDR3 is TGTGCCAGCAGTCCTAACACCGGGGAGCTGTTTTTT.

The chain carries TRBV6-2 or TRBV6-3 and TRBJ2-1; TRBD2 aligns across 7 bases. V shed 4 bases and J 5 bases; nucleotides not matched to a gene: 5. CDR1 and CDR2 (germline): MNHEY, SVGEGT. This CDR3 contains 14 residues. The chain's CDR3 is CASSSTGTNNEQFF. The CDR3 coding sequence is TGTGCCAGCAGTTCCACCGGGACTAACAATGAGCAGTTCTTC.

The rearrangement joins TRBV5-1 to TRBJ1-4, with a tentative D call TRBD1 (6 bases). The germline CDR1 and CDR2 sequences are SGHRS and YFSETQ. The CDR3 contains 17 residues. V shed 0 bases and J shed 0 bases, with 12 bases lying between them. CDR3 nucleotides: TGCGCCAGCAGCTTGGAGGGACACCGAACAACTAATGAAAAACTGTTTTTT. Translated: CASSLEGHRTTNEKLFF.

The chain combines TRBV30 with TRBJ1-6; TRBD1 matches 7 bases. Germline-derived CDR1 and CDR2 are GTSNPN and SVGIG (reference sequence). Unmatched junction bases numbered 3, after V lost 3 bases and J lost 7 bases. This CDR3 region has 13 residues. CDR3 nucleotides: TGTGCCTGGAGGGGACAGAGCAATTCACCCCTCCACTTT. Translating gives CAWRGQSNSPLHF.

V is TRBV30 and J is TRBJ1-1, with a possible D match to TRBD1 (5 bases). The CDR3 is 12 residues long. Germline values: CDR1 GTSNPN, CDR2 SVGIG (reference sequence). The ends were cut back, 4 bases at V and 2 bases at J, with 8 bases in the middle. The CDR3 DNA reads as TGTGCCTGGACGACAGCTAACACTGAAGCTTTCTTT. It encodes CAWTTANTEAFF.

The chain links TRBV28 to TRBJ2-1; D might be TRBD1 or TRBD2, each matching 5 bases. The CDR3 spans 16 residues. Germline V gene lookup returns CDR1 MDHEN and CDR2 SYDVKM. V was cut by 6 bases and J by 0 bases, with 15 bases left in between. CDR3 amino acids: CASSHRLGSSYNEQFF. The CDR3 DNA reads as TGTGCCAGCAGCCACAGGTTAGGGAGCTCCTACAATGAGCAGTTCTTC. Filled out from reference TRBV28 and TRBJ2-1, the complete variable domain reads DVKVTQSSRYLVKRTGEKVFLECVQDMDHENMFWYRQDPGLGLRLIYFSYDVKMKEKGDIPEGYSVSREKKERFSLILESASTNQTSMYLCASSHRLGSSYNEQFFGPGTRLTVL.

Turning to this clone: Other DNA sequences from this sample encode an identical CDR3 as well. The chain joins TRBV3-1 (or the pseudogene TRBV3-2) to TRBJ1-4; 10 nucleotides agree with TRBD1. Germline V lookup: CDR1 LGHDT, CDR2 YNNKEL (reference sequence). The CDR3 length is 14 residues. V lost 3 bases to trimming and J lost 8 bases; unmatched junction nucleotides: 3. CDR3 in DNA: TGTGCCAGCAGCCAGCGACAGGGGGCAGAAAAACTGTTTTTT. Translated: CASSQRQGAEKLFF.

The V and J genes are TRBV5-4 and TRBJ2-1; either TRBD1 or TRBD2 may supply D (5 bases each). The CDR3 covers 14 residues. The V gene's germline CDR1 is SGHNT and CDR2 YYREEE (reference sequence). Trimming cost V 0 bases and J 10 bases, with 14 bases left between them. The CDR3 region is CASSLAGTKGEQFF. Here the CDR3 DNA reads TGTGCCAGCAGCTTGGCGGGGACGAAAGGGGAGCAGTTCTTC.

The chain combines TRBV2 with TRBJ2-3, with 10 bases fitting TRBD2. The germline CDR1 and CDR2 sequences are SNHLY and FYNNEI. J gave up 5 bases and V 2 bases, and 4 bases lay outside the gene matches. The CDR3 runs to 15 residues. The CDR3 nucleotides read TGTGCCAGCAGTGAACAGCGGGGGGGCTTAGATACGCAGTATTTT. As protein: CASSEQRGGLDTQYF.

Points on this clone: The identical CDR3 is also encoded by other nucleotide sequences in the sample. V is TRBV6-5 and J is TRBJ1-6, with no clear D. The CDR3 has 13 residues. Germline CDR1 MNHEY, CDR2 SVGAGI. Trimming pared 0 bases from V and 7 bases from J, leaving 4 bases between. The CDR3 nucleotides read TGTGCCAGCAGTTACTCGGGGAATTCACCCCTCCACTTT. Amino acids: CASSYSGNSPLHF.

V gene TRBV7-9 combines with J gene TRBJ2-1; TRBD2 matches at 9 bases. The trim removed 5 bases at V and 3 bases at J, leaving 5 bases unmatched. Germline loops: CDR1 SEHNR, CDR2 FQNEAQ (reference sequence). The CDR3 sequence is 15 residues long. The CDR3 coding sequence is TGTGCCAGCAGCAAAAGCGGGGGGATCTACAATGAGCAGTTCTTC. Translating gives CASSKSGGIYNEQFF.

The chain links TRBV11-3 to TRBJ2-7; D perhaps matches TRBD2 (6 bases). Deletions cut 5 bases from V and 5 bases from J, with 19 bases between. Looked up from germline, CDR1 is SGHNT and CDR2 is YENEEA. The CDR3 is 15 residues long. CDR3 in DNA: TGTGCCAGCAGCGGGCTAGCGTCTCCAGCCCACGAGCAGTACTTC. It translates to CASSGLASPAHEQYF.

The chain joins TRBV29-1 to TRBJ1-2, with 9 bases identical to TRBD1. Trimming removed 6 bases from V and 4 bases from J; junction bases left unmatched: 9. Germline-derived CDR1 and CDR2 are SQVTM and ANQGSEA. The CDR3 sequence is 14 residues long. CDR3 in amino acids: CSVAGTGKSYGYTF. Here the CDR3 DNA reads TGCAGCGTCGCCGGGACAGGGAAAAGCTATGGCTACACCTTC.

The chain joins TRBV14 to TRBJ1-1, with a tentative D call TRBD1 (5 bases). The CDR3 covers 14 residues. Trimming stripped 4 bases from V and 0 bases from J, with 9 bases between. Germline V gene sequence: CDR1 SGHDN, CDR2 FVKESK. DNA for the CDR3: TGTGCCAGCAGCCGGGGGGGTATGAACACTGAAGCTTTCTTT. Translating it yields CASSRGGMNTEAFF.